The 21 T cell receptor beta chains presented below share a single source sample, sequenced in a study of shared clonotypes between healthy human individuals. Some clones are missing from TCRdb's copy, which holds only in-frame ones; the method was immunoSEQ multiplex PCR. The sample has 2.3 million or so clones, over 90% seen once. Sequencing was carried out using naive CD4+ T cells from PBMCs. Subset described: CD45RA+ positively selected. These receptors originate from a man between 18 and 29 years old in good health. Some clones in this sample may be carry-over from other donors' samples.

The CDR3 here is CASSEMFSGRSHEQFF. Written as DNA, the CDR3 is TGTGCCAGCAGTGAAATGTTTAGCGGGAGGTCACATGAGCAGTTCTTC. This sequence joins TRBV6-1 and TRBJ2-1, with TRBD2 matching over 10 bases. The V and J ends lost 2 bases and 8 bases, in that order; junction bases with no gene match: 9. This CDR3 is 16 amino acids long. Germline lookup yields CDR1 MNHNS and CDR2 SASEGT.

The gene calls are TRBV28 and TRBJ1-2, with 12 bases matching TRBD1. The V gene end was trimmed by 6 bases and the J gene end by 8 bases; junction bases not matched to a gene: 13. Germline-derived CDR1 and CDR2 are MDHEN and SYDVKM. This CDR3 region has 16 residues. The CDR3 DNA reads TGTGCCAGCAGCCCGGGGGACAGGGGGCTAACGGGCGGCTACACCTTC. It yields the protein CASSPGDRGLTGGYTF.

V and J are TRBV19 and TRBJ2-3; 8 nucleotides agree with TRBD1. The CDR3 has 15 amino acids. Germline V CDR1 and CDR2: LNHDA, SQIVND (reference sequence). V shed 4 bases and J 0 bases; nucleotides not matched to a gene: 3. CDR3 nucleotide sequence: TGTGCCAGTAGTAGACAGGGGCCTAGCACAGATACGCAGTATTTT. This translates into CASSRQGPSTDTQYF.

The chain uses TRBV28 and TRBJ1-5; D call uncertain. The germline V gene encodes CDR1 MDHEN and CDR2 SYDVKM. With 8 bases removed from V and 0 bases from J, the gap between germline ends came to 8 bases. This CDR3 is built from 13 residues. CDR3 coding DNA: TGTGCCAGCGAAAACTATAGCAATCAGCCCCAGCATTTT. As protein: CASENYSNQPQHF.

The V and J genes are TRBV7-9 and TRBJ2-5, with D perhaps matching TRBD1 or TRBD2 (5 bases each). Germline values: CDR1 SEHNR, CDR2 FQNEAQ (reference sequence). CDR3 length: 14 residues. Deletions cut 1 base from V and 4 bases from J, with 10 bases between. The CDR3 DNA is TGTGCCAGCAGCTTAGATCGGGGCGCAGAGACCCAGTACTTC. It codes for CASSLDRGAETQYF. Combining the CDR3 with reference TRBV7-9 and TRBJ2-5 gives the whole variable domain DTGVSQNPRHKITKRGQNVTFRCDPISEHNRLYWYRQTLGQGPEFLTYFQNEAQLEKSRLLSDRFSAERPKGSFSTLEIQRTEQGDSAMYLCASSLDRGAETQYFGPGTRLLVL.

This clone was observed once. V gene TRBV5-4 combines with J gene TRBJ1-1; the D is unclear. Trimming shortened V by 5 bases and J by 1 base, and 18 bases separated the two germline ends. The CDR3 is 16 amino acids. CDR1 is SGHNT, CDR2 YYREEE, per germline (reference sequence). As DNA, the CDR3 is TGTGCCAGCAGTCGGGTCGGACCGGTAAAGAACACTGAAGCTTTCTTT. It is translated as CASSRVGPVKNTEAFF.

This chain uses TRBV5-1 with TRBJ1-1; D is perhaps TRBD1 (6 bases). CDR3 size: 16 residues. In germline, CDR1 is SGHRS, CDR2 YFSETQ. V was shortened by 5 bases and J by 1 base, with 18 bases between the two germline ends. The CDR3 DNA reads TGCGCCAGCAGTCAGACACTGGGGGGCTCGAACACTGAAGCTTTCTTT. Its translation: CASSQTLGGSNTEAFF.

The chain combines TRBV6-1 with TRBJ1-2; D is unclear. The CDR3 contains 11 residues. V lost 7 bases to trimming and J lost 0 bases, with 3 bases between them. CDR1 and CDR2 (germline): MNHNS, SASEGT. The CDR3 loop reads CASTANYGYTF. CDR3 DNA: TGTGCCAGCACAGCTAACTATGGCTACACCTTC.

This chain links TRBV7-8 with TRBJ2-3, with 7 bases identical to TRBD2. Germline V gives CDR1 SGHVS, CDR2 FQNEAQ. The CDR3 spans 16 residues. J was trimmed by 3 bases and V by 0 bases; bases with no gene match: 6. DNA for the CDR3: TGTGCCAGCAGCTTAGCCCCAGGCGGGAGTACAGATACGCAGTATTTT. This encodes CASSLAPGGSTDTQYF.

This chain joins TRBV18 and TRBJ2-3, with D possibly matching TRBD2 (5 bases). The germline gives CDR1 KGHSH, CDR2 LQKENI. Trimming pared 6 bases from V and 5 bases from J, leaving 9 bases between. The CDR3 is made up of 12 amino acids. The CDR3 DNA sequence: TGTGCCAGCTCGCAACTAGGAGATACGCAGTATTTT. It translates to CASSQLGDTQYF.

This rearrangement joins TRBV27 to TRBJ1-1; D is unresolved. Per the germline V gene, CDR1 is MNHEY and CDR2 is SMNVEV (reference sequence). The CDR3 totals 13 residues. V lost 0 bases and J 9 bases, leaving 11 bases between the germline ends. The CDR3 bases are TGTGCCAGCAGTTTATCCTACTCCGGGCAAGCTTTCTTT. It yields the protein CASSLSYSGQAFF.

V is TRBV7-3 and J is TRBJ1-6; a possible D gene is TRBD1 (5 bases). From germline, CDR1 is SGHTA and CDR2 FQGTGA. The CDR3 contains 15 residues. The V gene lost 2 bases and the J gene lost 7 bases, with 12 bases spanning the gap. CDR3: CASSLFQGDNSPLHF. The CDR3 region has the DNA TGTGCCAGCAGCTTATTTCAGGGAGACAATTCACCCCTCCACTTT.

The chain joins TRBV5-4 to TRBJ2-2; weak D call: TRBD2 (6 bases). CDR1 and CDR2 from the germline V gene are SGHNT and YYREEE (reference sequence). The CDR3 is 15 amino acids. The germline V and J ends were trimmed by 0 bases and 5 bases, with 11 bases remaining between them. This CDR3 is CASSLDGRGTGELFF. CDR3 coding DNA: TGTGCCAGCAGCTTGGACGGGAGAGGGACCGGGGAGCTGTTTTTT. Variable domain in full (rest from reference TRBV5-4 and TRBJ2-2): ETGVTQSPTHLIKTRGQQVTLRCSSQSGHNTVSWYQQALGQGPQFIFQYYREEENGRGNFPPRFSGLQFPNYSSELNVNALELDDSALYLCASSLDGRGTGELFFGEGSRLTVL.

The chain recombines TRBV5-6 with TRBJ2-7; 8 bases line up with TRBD1. V shed 4 bases and J 1 base; nucleotides not matched to a gene: 4. Germline V gene sequence: CDR1 SGHDT, CDR2 YYEEEE. This CDR3 is 14 amino acids long. CDR3 sequence: CASSPDRGSYEQYF. CDR3 nucleotides: TGTGCCAGCAGCCCTGACAGGGGATCCTACGAGCAGTACTTC.

The V gene is TRBV28, the J gene TRBJ2-3; 9 bases match TRBD1. This CDR3 comprises 15 residues. Per the germline V gene, CDR1 is MDHEN and CDR2 is SYDVKM. The V and J ends lost 6 bases and 5 bases, in that order; junction bases with no gene match: 9. The CDR3 DNA reads TGTGCCAGCAGAGAGGGGGGACAGGGAAAAGATACGCAGTATTTT. This translates into CASREGGQGKDTQYF.

The rearrangement links TRBV11-3 to TRBJ2-3, with 10 bases fitting TRBD2. Losses at the gene ends were 5 bases for V and 3 bases for J; bases not matched to a gene: 8. CDR3 length equals 16 residues. The germline V gene encodes CDR1 SGHNT and CDR2 YENEEA. The CDR3 sequence: CASSPTSGHLTDTQYF. CDR3 bases: TGTGCCAGCAGCCCGACTAGCGGGCACCTTACAGATACGCAGTATTTT.

This chain connects TRBV5-1 to TRBJ2-2, with 8 bases that match TRBD1. Trimming took 5 bases from V and 6 from J; bases not matched to a gene: 15. CDR1 SGHRS and CDR2 YFSETQ come from the germline V gene. This CDR3 region has 17 residues. CDR3 residues: CASSRQGPVRGAGELFF. Written as DNA, the CDR3 is TGCGCCAGCAGTCGACAGGGGCCGGTCCGGGGTGCCGGGGAGCTGTTTTTT.

The chain joins TRBV5-4 to TRBJ1-6; possibly TRBD1 for D (6 bases). This CDR3 region has 15 residues. Germline loops: CDR1 SGHNT, CDR2 YYREEE (reference sequence). Trimming took off 1 base at V and 9 bases at J, with 14 bases between the two ends. The CDR3, as DNA: TGTGCCAGCAGCTTGATGGGCCAGGGGATTTCACCCCTCCACTTT. Protein: CASSLMGQGISPLHF.

The V call is TRBV28, the J call TRBJ2-1, with D possibly being TRBD1 (5 bases). The CDR3 has 13 residues. CDR1 is MDHEN and CDR2 is SYDVKM in the germline V gene. Trimming took off 6 bases at V and 4 bases at J, with 10 bases between the two ends. The CDR3 DNA reads as TGTGCCAGCAGGGGCGGACAATACAATGAGCAGTTCTTC. This codes for CASRGGQYNEQFF.

This chain joins TRBV6-6 and TRBJ1-5; 8 bases align to TRBD1. Germline V lookup: CDR1 MNHNY, CDR2 SVGAGI (reference sequence). The J segment lost 8 bases and the V segment lost 2 bases, leaving 2 bases of the junction unmatched. This CDR3 region has 13 residues. In DNA, the CDR3 is TGTGCCAGCAGTTACGACAGGGGAGAGCCCCAGCATTTT. Protein: CASSYDRGEPQHF.

CDR3 nucleotides: TGCGCCAGCAGCGTGGGCGAGCCCCCGAAAGGACTGTTTTTT. It encodes CASSVGEPPKGLFF. The gene calls are TRBV5-1 and TRBJ1-4; no clear D gene. Trimming removed 4 bases at V and 13 bases at J, with 20 bases between. The CDR3 runs to 14 residues. Germline CDR1 SGHRS, CDR2 YFSETQ.